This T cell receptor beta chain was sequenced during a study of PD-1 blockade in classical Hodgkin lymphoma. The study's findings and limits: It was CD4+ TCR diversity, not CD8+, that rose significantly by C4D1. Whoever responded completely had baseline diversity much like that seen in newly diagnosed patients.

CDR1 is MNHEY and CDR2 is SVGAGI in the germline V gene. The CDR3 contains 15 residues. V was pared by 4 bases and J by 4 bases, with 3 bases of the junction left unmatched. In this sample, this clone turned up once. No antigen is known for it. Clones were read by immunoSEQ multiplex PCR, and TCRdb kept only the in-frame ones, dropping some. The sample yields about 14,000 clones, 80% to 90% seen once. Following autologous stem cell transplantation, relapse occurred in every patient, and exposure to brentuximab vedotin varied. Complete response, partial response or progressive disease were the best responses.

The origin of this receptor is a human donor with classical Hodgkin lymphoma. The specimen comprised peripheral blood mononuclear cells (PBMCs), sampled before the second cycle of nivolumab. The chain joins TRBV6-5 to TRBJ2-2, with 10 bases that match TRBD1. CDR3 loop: CASSWGQGTTGELFF. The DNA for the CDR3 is TGTGCCAGCAGTTGGGGACAGGGGACCACCGGGGAGCTGTTTTTT.